One sample yielded the 31 T cell receptor beta chains listed below, sequenced in a study of graft-versus-host responses after intestinal transplantation. Their specific antigens are unknown. Measured with immunoSEQ multiplex PCR; TCRdb has only the in-frame clones, and not every one. Of 35,000 to 45,000 clones in the sample, roughly 95% were seen once. Sequencing was performed on unstimulated CD4+ T cells sorted from spleen or lymph node cells, taken before transplant. These receptors all come from a human donor who was the organ donor for an intestinal transplant.

V gene TRBV28 combines with J gene TRBJ1-2, with TRBD1 matching over 10 bases. The length of the CDR3 is 14 residues. CDR1 is MDHEN and CDR2 is SYDVKM in the germline V gene. V was clipped by 5 bases and J by 6 bases; unmatched bases: 6. CDR3 sequence (DNA): TGTGCCAGCAGTCCGGGACAGGGGCCTCATGGCTACACCTTC. This encodes CASSPGQGPHGYTF.

V usage is TRBV19 and J usage is TRBJ2-7; 9 nucleotides agree with TRBD1. Germline loops: CDR1 LNHDA, CDR2 SQIVND (reference sequence). The junction had 3 bases not matched to a gene; V was cut back by 6 bases and J by 0 bases. This CDR3 has 14 amino acids. CDR3 DNA sequence: TGTGCCAGTAGGGACAGGGGTAACTCCTACGAGCAGTACTTC. This encodes CASRDRGNSYEQYF.

The V and J genes are TRBV1 and TRBJ2-1; the table assigns TRBD2, which was not confirmed against the DNA. TRBV1 is a known pseudogene. The CDR3 length is 13 residues. The CDR3 reads CTTLTWRGYEQFF. The DNA of the CDR3 is TGCACCACCCTGACCTGGCGGGGGTACGAGCAGTTCTTC.

A word on this clone: Within the sample, other DNA sequences also encode this same CDR3. The V and J genes are TRBV9 and TRBJ1-2; D not certain. The CDR3 spans 13 residues. The V gene lost 5 bases and the J gene lost 2 bases, with 10 bases spanning the gap. In germline, CDR1 is SGDLS, CDR2 YYNGEE. CDR3 in amino acids: CASSVSQNYGYTF. The CDR3 region has the DNA TGTGCCAGCAGTGTAAGTCAGAACTATGGCTACACCTTC.

The rearrangement links TRBV29-1 to TRBJ2-3; 16 bases match TRBD2. Germline V gives CDR1 SQVTM, CDR2 ANQGSEA. V lost 3 bases and J lost 1; bases outside the gene matches: 13. The CDR3 consists of 20 residues. The CDR3 bases are TGCAGCGTTGAGGTCTTTTTGGGACTAGCGGGGGGGCTGGGCACAGATACGCAGTATTTT. This sequence encodes CSVEVFLGLAGGLGTDTQYF.

This chain uses TRBV28 with TRBJ1-2; D may be TRBD1 (5 bases). CDR1 MDHEN and CDR2 SYDVKM come from the germline V gene. V was cut by 3 bases and J by 8 bases, with 10 bases left in between. The length of the CDR3 is 12 residues. CDR3 bases: TGTGCCAGCAGTTTGCCAGGGTGGGGCTACACCTTC. This encodes CASSLPGWGYTF.

The chain is built from TRBV6-4 and TRBJ2-7; TRBD2 aligns across 13 bases. This CDR3 is 15 amino acids long. V lost 6 bases, J lost 2 bases, and 4 bases stayed unmatched. Germline V gene lookup returns CDR1 MRHNA and CDR2 SNTAGT. In nucleotides, the CDR3 is TGTGCCAGCAGGTTTACTAGCGGGGGGGCCTACGAGCAGTACTTC. This translates into CASRFTSGGAYEQYF.

The V gene is TRBV7-7, the J gene TRBJ2-5; 7 bases are shared with TRBD2. The CDR3 extends over 15 amino acids. Germline lookup yields CDR1 SSHAT and CDR2 FNYEAQ (reference sequence). J gave up 4 bases and V 2 bases, and 7 bases lay outside the gene matches. CDR3 protein: CASSLTSGRGETQYF. CDR3 bases: TGTGCCAGCAGCTTAACCTCGGGGAGGGGAGAGACCCAGTACTTC. The whole variable domain, remainder taken from reference TRBV7-7 and TRBJ2-5, is GAGVSQSPRYKVTKRGQDVTLRCDPISSHATLYWYQQALGQGPEFLTYFNYEAQPDKSGLPSDRFSAERPEGSISTLTIQRTEQRDSAMYRCASSLTSGRGETQYFGPGTRLLVL.

The rearrangement uses TRBV7-2 and TRBJ1-5, with TRBD1 identical over 10 bases. This CDR3 region has 18 residues. J lost 6 bases, V lost 1 base, and 12 bases had no gene match. Germline V gene sequence: CDR1 SGHTA, CDR2 FQGNSA. Here the CDR3 reads CASSLEGRGTGVSQPQHF. The CDR3 DNA is TGTGCCAGCAGCTTAGAGGGTCGGGGGACAGGGGTAAGTCAGCCCCAGCATTTT.

The rearrangement uses TRBV6-5 and TRBJ2-1; D is undetermined. Germline V CDR1 and CDR2: MNHEY, SVGAGI. This CDR3 has 14 amino acids. Trimming took 2 bases from V and 7 from J, leaving 12 bases between them. In DNA form, the CDR3 reads TGTGCCAGCAGTTACGGTCAGTCGGTAAATGAGCAGTTCTTC. Residues: CASSYGQSVNEQFF.

The chain joins TRBV2 to TRBJ1-2; D might be TRBD1 (5 bases). This CDR3 has 14 residues. Germline loops: CDR1 SNHLY, CDR2 FYNNEI. V was shortened by 2 bases and J by 4 bases, with 11 bases between the two germline ends. CDR3 nucleotide sequence: TGTGCCAGCAGTGAAAGCCCAGGGCCCTATGGCTACACCTTC. This codes for CASSESPGPYGYTF.

The chain is built from TRBV30 and TRBJ1-1, with 8 bases matching TRBD1. Germline CDR1 and CDR2: GTSNPN and SVGIG (reference sequence). The V segment lost 1 base and the J segment 4 bases; nucleotides outside the gene matches: 8. CDR3 length: 15 amino acids. The CDR3: CAWSGRTGRTTEAFF. The CDR3 DNA reads TGTGCCTGGAGTGGGAGGACAGGGAGGACCACTGAAGCTTTCTTT.

Concerning this clone itself: One junction end disagrees with the germline gene, perhaps due to a read error. The chain couples TRBV19 to TRBJ1-5, with 9 bases fitting TRBD1. This CDR3 has 20 amino acids. The germline V gene has CDR1 LNHDA and CDR2 SQIVND (reference sequence). The CDR3 sequence is CAGSRIVGQGARYSNQPQHF. CDR3 nucleotide sequence: TGTGCCGGTAGTCGAATCGTGGGACAGGGTGCCCGTTATAGCAATCAGCCCCAGCATTTT.

J is TRBJ2-7 and V is TRBV6-1; 7 bases agree with TRBD1. J gave up 3 bases and V 7 bases, and 6 bases lay outside the gene matches. Germline-derived CDR1 and CDR2 are MNHNS and SASEGT. This CDR3 is 13 amino acids long. The CDR3, as DNA: TGTGCCAGCACCAGGGACAGAAACTACGAGCAGTACTTC. Protein: CASTRDRNYEQYF.

The V gene is TRBV13, the J gene TRBJ2-7, with D unclear. Germline assignment: CDR1 PRHDT and CDR2 FYEKMQ (reference sequence). Trimming left V 2 bases short and J 4 bases short, with 12 bases between. The CDR3 has 14 amino acids. The CDR3 sequence is CASSLSQALYEQYF. The CDR3 region has the DNA TGTGCCAGCAGCTTAAGTCAGGCCCTGTACGAGCAGTACTTC.

The V call is TRBV5-8, the J call TRBJ2-1; 11 positions match TRBD2. Germline CDR1 reads SGHTS; CDR2 reads YDEGEE. Germline trimming cut 1 base from V and 4 bases from J; bases unmatched to any gene: 10. This CDR3 is 18 amino acids long. CDR3 bases: TGTGCCAGCAGCTTGTTCCTAGCGGGGGGCCGAGGTTACAATGAGCAGTTCTTC. Translating gives CASSLFLAGGRGYNEQFF.

This chain connects TRBV7-2 to TRBJ1-1; TRBD1 is a possible D gene (5 bases). Per the germline V gene, CDR1 is SGHTA and CDR2 is FQGNSA. The CDR3 loop spans 14 amino acids. The V end lost 5 bases, the J end lost 4 bases, and 14 bases lay between the germline ends. The CDR3, as DNA: TGTGCCAGCAGCCAATGGGGGAGTGGCACTGAAGCTTTCTTT. Protein product: CASSQWGSGTEAFF.

The chain couples TRBV5-1 to TRBJ2-5, with 11 positions matching TRBD1. With V trimmed by 0 bases and J by 5 bases, 6 bases remained unmatched. The CDR3 contains 16 residues. The germline gives CDR1 SGHRS, CDR2 YFSETQ. In DNA, the CDR3 is TGCGCCAGCAGCTTGGTAGTGGACAGGGGGCACGAGACCCAGTACTTC. It yields the protein CASSLVVDRGHETQYF.

The chain's CDR3 is CASSQDPGAGEQYF. CDR3 DNA: TGCGCCAGCAGCCAAGATCCGGGGGCGGGGGAGCAGTACTTC. V is TRBV4-3 and J is TRBJ2-7; D is perhaps TRBD1 or TRBD2 (6 bases each). The CDR3 is 14 residues long. CDR1 LGHNA and CDR2 YSLEER come from the germline V gene. V shed 0 bases and J shed 7 bases, with 13 bases lying between them.

This clone was recorded once. The gene calls are TRBV11-3 and TRBJ2-1, with TRBD1 identical over 7 bases. V gave up 6 bases and J gave up 6 bases; unmatched junction bases: 5. CDR3 length: 13 amino acids. The germline CDR1 and CDR2 sequences are SGHNT and YENEEA. CDR3 residues: CASRPAGGNEQFF. CDR3 in DNA: TGTGCCAGCAGGCCTGCAGGGGGCAATGAGCAGTTCTTC.

The rearrangement joins TRBV7-2 to TRBJ2-1; the match to TRBD2 covers 11 bases. This CDR3 has 15 residues. The J segment lost 14 bases and the V segment lost 1 base, leaving 10 bases of the junction unmatched. Per germline, CDR1 SGHTA and CDR2 FQGNSA. CDR3 coding DNA: TGTGCCAGCAGCTTAGTAGCGGGGGGGCCTAATAACAAGTTCTTC. This gives the protein CASSLVAGGPNNKFF.

This clone came up a few times. V and J are TRBV5-4 and TRBJ1-2, with TRBD1 matching over 9 bases. Germline CDR1 SGHNT, CDR2 YYREEE (reference sequence). This CDR3 is 15 amino acids long. V lost 3 bases to trimming and J lost 8 bases; unmatched junction nucleotides: 11. The CDR3 spells CASSSRGDRAPGYTF. CDR3 DNA: TGTGCCAGCAGCTCGCGAGGGGACAGGGCGCCGGGCTACACCTTC.

CDR3 sequence: CASRSPGTTEAFF. For the CDR3, the DNA is TGTGCCAGCAGGTCCCCCGGGACCACTGAAGCTTTCTTT. This chain connects TRBV2 to TRBJ1-1, with D possibly TRBD1 on 5 matching bases. V lost 6 bases to trimming and J lost 4 bases, with 12 bases between them. This CDR3 has 13 residues. Germline CDR1 SNHLY, CDR2 FYNNEI.

This clone was counted a single time. The J gene is TRBJ1-2, the V gene TRBV30, with D possibly TRBD1 on 5 matching bases. V lost 0 bases to trimming and J lost 0 bases, with 8 bases between them. In germline, CDR1 is GTSNPN, CDR2 SVGIG (reference sequence). This CDR3 has 14 residues. The CDR3 DNA is TGTGCCTGGAGTGTAGAGGGGACTAACTATGGCTACACCTTC. This translates into CAWSVEGTNYGYTF.

V is TRBV7-9 and J is TRBJ1-6, with 7 bases aligning to TRBD1. The CDR3 extends over 14 amino acids. V lost 3 bases, J lost 4 bases, and 0 bases stayed unmatched. The germline V gene has CDR1 SEHNR and CDR2 FQNEAQ (reference sequence). The CDR3 spells CASSLTGYNSPLHF. The CDR3 nucleotides are TGTGCCAGCAGCTTGACAGGGTATAATTCACCCCTCCACTTT.

J is TRBJ1-2 and V is TRBV12-5, with D maybe TRBD1 (5 bases). This CDR3 contains 15 residues. Germline CDR1 reads LGHNT; CDR2 reads FRNRAP. Trimming took 2 bases from V and 0 from J, leaving 10 bases between them. CDR3 in amino acids: CASGLWTNANYGYTF. In DNA form, the CDR3 reads TGTGCTAGTGGTTTGTGGACAAACGCTAACTATGGCTACACCTTC. Full variable domain (rest looked up from reference TRBV12-5 and TRBJ1-2): DARVTQTPRHKVTEMGQEVTMRCQPILGHNTVFWYRQTMMQGLELLAYFRNRAPLDDSGMPKDRFSAEMPDATLATLKIQPSEPRDSAVYFCASGLWTNANYGYTFGSGTRLTVV.

This clone was seen a single time. V and J are TRBV9 and TRBJ1-6, with TRBD1 identical over 7 bases. Germline assignment: CDR1 SGDLS and CDR2 YYNGEE. CDR3 length equals 16 residues. Trimming took 0 bases from V and 10 from J; bases not matched to a gene: 10. The CDR3 DNA reads TGTGCCAGCAGCGTAGATCTTAACAGGGGAAACTCACCCCTCCACTTT. Protein sequence: CASSVDLNRGNSPLHF.

J is TRBJ2-5 and V is TRBV7-3; 14 bases line up with TRBD2. After removal of 4 bases from V and 13 bases from J, the junction contained 8 bases not matched to a gene. CDR1 SGHTA and CDR2 FQGTGA come from the germline V gene. CDR3 length: 14 residues. CDR3 in DNA: TGTGCCAGCAGCTACGGGACTAGCGGGGGTCCCCTGTACTTC. It translates to CASSYGTSGGPLYF.

The rearrangement joins TRBV4-2 to TRBJ1-4; 9 bases map to TRBD1. CDR1 and CDR2 from the germline V gene are LGHNA and YNFKEQ. The junction had 2 bases not matched to a gene; V was cut back by 2 bases and J by 1 base. The CDR3 loop spans 16 amino acids. Here the CDR3 DNA reads TGTGCCAGCAGCCAATTGGGACAGGGAACTAATGAAAAACTGTTTTTT. Translation: CASSQLGQGTNEKLFF.

This clone was observed once. The DNA for the CDR3 is TGTGCCAGCAGTACTAGCGGGGTGAACACCGGGGAGCTGTTTTTT. It yields the protein CASSTSGVNTGELFF. The chain couples TRBV21-1 to TRBJ2-2; TRBD2 is taken as the D call from the table, unchecked against the DNA. TRBV21-1 is an annotated pseudogene. The CDR3 totals 15 residues.

This chain connects TRBV28 to TRBJ1-2, with TRBD1 identical over 8 bases. The V gene's germline CDR1 is MDHEN and CDR2 SYDVKM. This CDR3 region has 14 residues. V was pared by 4 bases and J by 0 bases, with 1 base of the junction left unmatched. CDR3 amino acids: CASSSGGANYGYTF. CDR3 DNA: TGTGCCAGCAGTTCAGGGGGCGCTAACTATGGCTACACCTTC.